The clone carrying this T cell receptor (beta chain) was recorded at least ten times. This CDR3 has 12 residues. Trimming pared 3 bases from V and 1 base from J, leaving 4 bases between. TCRdb passed the 5' RACE reads through MiXCR, listing each CDR3 protein once. Among approximately 600,000 distinct CDR3 sequences, around 7.5% were seen once, and the ten largest hold roughly 1.6%. The record originates from a study of identical twins. These data are also associated with another study on yellow fever vaccine responses in identical twins.

The V and J genes are TRBV12-3 or TRBV12-4 and TRBJ2-7, with D hard to call. Sequencing was performed on PBMCs. The sequence was obtained from a woman aged 18-29 years in good health. CDR3 loop: CASSFWSYEQYF. In nucleotides, the CDR3 is TGTGCCAGCAGTTTCTGGTCCTACGAGCAGTACTTC.